This TCR beta chain was documented in a study of prognosis after radiotherapy for stage I lung cancer. Overall study: The study included 15 or so patients with newly diagnosed primary stage I lung tumors and about 5 with oligometastatic NSCLC after surgical resection of the primary tumor. Study-wide results and caveats: Between patients with and without metastases, TRBV and TRBJ gene usage reportedly differed.

The study amplified the TCR beta CDR3 region from genomic DNA. This amplification was carried out by two rounds of multiplex PCR. Round-one PCR had primers specific to each TRBV and TRBJ gene. TCRdb ran MiXCR on the multiplex PCR reads and lists one entry per CDR3 protein. This table has tens of thousands of distinct CDR3 sequences, roughly 40% appearing once. Disease was node-negative on CT and PET/CT in all patients; none had prior chemotherapy, radiotherapy or other malignancies. The V gene end was trimmed by 5 bases and the J gene end by 7 bases; junction bases not matched to a gene: 9. The CDR3 totals 15 residues. In germline, CDR1 is SGHAT, CDR2 FQDESV (reference sequence). The table lists this clonotype with many counts. Its antigen remains unidentified.

Sequences were derived from PBMCs, sampled before or after stereotactic body radiation therapy (not recorded which). This clonotype was sampled from a donor aged 50 or older with non-small cell lung cancer. V gene TRBV11-1 combines with J gene TRBJ2-2; TRBD2 agrees at 8 bases. CDR3: CASSRSGGLFGELFF. CDR3 DNA sequence: TGTGCCAGCAGCCGAAGCGGGGGTCTTTTCGGGGAGCTGTTTTTT.